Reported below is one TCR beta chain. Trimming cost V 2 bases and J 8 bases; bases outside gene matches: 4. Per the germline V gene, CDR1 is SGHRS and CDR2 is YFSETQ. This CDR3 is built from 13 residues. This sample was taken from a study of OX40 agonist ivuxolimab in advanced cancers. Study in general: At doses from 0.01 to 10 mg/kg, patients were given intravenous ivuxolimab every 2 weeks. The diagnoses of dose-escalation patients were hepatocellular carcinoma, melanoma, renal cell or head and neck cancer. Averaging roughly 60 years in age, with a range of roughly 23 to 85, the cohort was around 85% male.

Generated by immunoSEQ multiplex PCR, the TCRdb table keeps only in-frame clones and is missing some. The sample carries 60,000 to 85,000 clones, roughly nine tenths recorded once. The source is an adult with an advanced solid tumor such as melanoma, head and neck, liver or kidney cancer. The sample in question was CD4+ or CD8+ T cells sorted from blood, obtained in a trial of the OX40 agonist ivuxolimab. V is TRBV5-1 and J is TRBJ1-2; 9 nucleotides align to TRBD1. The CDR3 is CASSLGTGSGYTF. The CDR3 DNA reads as TGCGCCAGCAGCTTAGGGACAGGGTCCGGCTACACCTTC.